The 7 T cell receptor beta chains given below trace back to one sample, sequenced in a study of vaccination effects on CD4 cells after COVID-19. No antigen is known for these receptors. Cells that had been cultured for nine to eleven days were the source of isolated CD4+ T cells. Some clones are missing from TCRdb's copy, which holds only in-frame ones; the method was immunoSEQ multiplex PCR. Altogether around 46,000 clones are present, approximately 65% being singletons, with the ten largest covering 4.5% to 7%. The starting material was CD4+ T cells from PBMCs cultured without peptide, obtained before COVID-19 vaccination. The source of these receptors is a human donor who received a COVID-19 vaccine.

This clone was observed a handful of times. The chain has TRBV5-6 and TRBJ1-6; D remains unclear. CDR3 size: 14 residues. Germline CDR1 SGHDT, CDR2 YYEEEE. The V end lost 4 bases, the J end lost 13 bases, and 18 bases lay between the germline ends. CDR3 sequence (DNA): TGTGCCAGCAGCCGTGGGGTTTACAACTCTCCCCTCCACTTT. The encoded protein is CASSRGVYNSPLHF.

The V gene is TRBV15, the J gene TRBJ2-3; 7 nucleotides line up with TRBD2. There are 14 residues in the CDR3. Germline V gene lookup returns CDR1 LNHNV and CDR2 YYDKDF (reference sequence). Losses at the gene ends were 7 bases for V and 5 bases for J; bases not matched to a gene: 9. This CDR3 reads CATTTSPGGDTQYF. CDR3 bases: TGTGCCACCACGACTAGCCCGGGCGGAGATACGCAGTATTTT.

This rearrangement joins TRBV5-8 to TRBJ2-6; D may be TRBD1 or TRBD2 (5 bases each). The ends were cut back, 3 bases at V and 1 base at J, with 23 bases in the middle. The CDR3 is 20 amino acids. CDR1 SGHTS and CDR2 YDEGEE come from the germline V gene. CDR3 bases: TGTGCCAGCAGCTGGCCCGGGACCTCTTTACCCCCTTCTGGGGCCAACGTCCTGACTTTC. Its translation: CASSWPGTSLPPSGANVLTF.

The chain recombines TRBV27 with TRBJ1-1; no clear D gene. Germline V lookup: CDR1 MNHEY, CDR2 SMNVEV (reference sequence). The CDR3 covers 13 residues. The germline V and J ends were trimmed by 6 bases and 4 bases, with 12 bases remaining between them. Here the CDR3 DNA reads TGTGCCAGCAGGGCTGGGCGGGTCACTGAAGCTTTCTTT. Its translation is CASRAGRVTEAFF.

The CDR3, as DNA: TGTGCCAGTGTCGAGGGCTCCTCCTTATCCTACGAGCAGTACTTC. Translation: CASVEGSSLSYEQYF. The genes are TRBV28 and TRBJ2-7; D perhaps matches TRBD2 (5 bases). CDR3 length equals 15 residues. Germline loops: CDR1 MDHEN, CDR2 SYDVKM. Trimming took off 9 bases at V and 1 base at J, with 19 bases between the two ends.

This clone occurred a few times. The gene calls are TRBV19 and TRBJ1-2; 10 bases align to TRBD1. The CDR3 consists of 17 residues. With V trimmed by 3 bases and J by 5 bases, 12 bases remained unmatched. CDR1 and CDR2 (germline): LNHDA, SQIVND (reference sequence). The CDR3 spells CASSMKDRGSTRYGYTF. In nucleotides, the CDR3 is TGTGCCAGTAGTATGAAGGACAGGGGGTCGACGAGGTATGGCTACACCTTC.

The V call is TRBV4-2, the J call TRBJ2-3; D is ambiguous. This CDR3 has 12 amino acids. Germline assignment: CDR1 LGHNA and CDR2 YNFKEQ. Trimming pared 7 bases from V and 0 bases from J, leaving 5 bases between. The CDR3: CASKGSTDTQYF. The CDR3 DNA reads TGTGCCAGCAAGGGCAGCACAGATACGCAGTATTTT.